Following are 10 T cell receptor beta chains from one sample sequenced in a study of blood T cell repertoires in COVID-19. TCRdb's copy holds only in-frame clones and misses some; the assay was immunoSEQ multiplex PCR. The sample records about 240,000 clones, roughly 80% being singletons. Input material: peripheral blood. The source is a woman in her seventies with acute or convalescent COVID-19.

This clone showed up just a few times. The rearrangement joins TRBV5-6 to TRBJ1-2; 10 bases are shared with TRBD1. The V and J ends lost 4 bases and 6 bases, in that order; junction bases with no gene match: 12. This CDR3 comprises 16 residues. Germline V gene lookup returns CDR1 SGHDT and CDR2 YYEEEE. The CDR3 here is CASSLPTPGQGNGYTF. The CDR3 coding sequence is TGTGCCAGCAGCCTCCCTACTCCGGGACAGGGGAATGGCTACACCTTC.

This chain uses TRBV7-9 with TRBJ1-4; maybe TRBD1 (5 bases). Germline CDR1 reads SEHNR; CDR2 reads FQNEAQ (reference sequence). The CDR3 is 16 residues long. V lost 2 bases and J 6 bases, leaving 16 bases between the germline ends. CDR3 sequence: CASSLRPGTVDEKLFF. For the CDR3, the DNA is TGTGCCAGCAGCTTAAGGCCGGGGACTGTGGATGAAAAACTGTTTTTT.

CDR3 sequence reads: CSVGGQGLSAREAFF. DNA for the CDR3: TGCAGCGTTGGGGGACAAGGCCTTTCGGCCAGAGAAGCTTTCTTT. The rearrangement uses TRBV29-1 and TRBJ1-1, with TRBD1 as a possible D gene (6 bases). V was shortened by 4 bases and J by 8 bases, with 23 bases between the two germline ends. CDR3 length: 15 amino acids. Germline CDR1 and CDR2: SQVTM and ANQGSEA.

Note on this clone: The same CDR3 arises from other DNA sequences in this sample as well. The rearrangement joins TRBV4-3 to TRBJ1-2; D call uncertain. This CDR3 is built from 13 residues. Per germline, CDR1 LGHNA and CDR2 YSLEER. Trimming left V 0 bases short and J 8 bases short, with 10 bases between. CDR3 DNA: TGCGCCAGCAGCCAAGAACCAGGTGGGGGCTACACCTTC. Encoded protein: CASSQEPGGGYTF.

The V call is TRBV28, the J call TRBJ2-1; 13 bases match TRBD2. CDR1 is MDHEN and CDR2 is SYDVKM in the germline V gene. V dropped 5 bases and J dropped 4; count of bases not matched to a gene: 2. This CDR3 is 15 amino acids long. CDR3 amino acids: CASSPGLAGYNEQFF. The CDR3 bases are TGTGCCAGCAGTCCGGGACTAGCGGGATACAATGAGCAGTTCTTC.

On this clone itself: Sequence at one end of the junction differs from germline and may be a read error. V gene TRBV6-2 or TRBV6-3 combines with J gene TRBJ1-4; 7 bases agree with TRBD1. The CDR3 extends over 14 amino acids. The V gene's germline CDR1 is MNHEY and CDR2 SVGEGT. In nucleotides, the CDR3 is TGTGCCAGCAGTCCCGGGACAGACTCCTCAGCCAGTGTTTTT. Encoded protein: CASSPGTDSSASVF.

The chain uses TRBV5-6 and TRBJ1-2, with 9 bases that match TRBD1. This CDR3 spans 14 amino acids. The germline V gene encodes CDR1 SGHDT and CDR2 YYEEEE. Trimming cost V 1 base and J 6 bases; bases outside gene matches: 4. The CDR3 DNA reads as TGTGCCAGCAGCTTGAGGAGGGACAGGGATGGCTACACCTTC. It specifies CASSLRRDRDGYTF. Using reference TRBV5-6 and TRBJ1-2 for the parts outside the CDR3, the full variable domain is DAGVTQSPTHLIKTRGQQVTLRCSPKSGHDTVSWYQQALGQGPQFIFQYYEEEERQRGNFPDRFSGHQFPNYSSELNVNALLLGDSALYLCASSLRRDRDGYTFGSGTRLTVV.

V gene TRBV7-2 combines with J gene TRBJ1-2; a weak D match, TRBD1 (5 bases). The CDR3 contains 15 residues. Germline V gives CDR1 SGHTA, CDR2 FQGNSA. V lost 2 bases to trimming and J lost 8 bases, with 18 bases between them. CDR3 sequence: CASSLRGGGGRGYTF. The CDR3 DNA follows: TGTGCCAGCAGCTTAAGGGGAGGTGGAGGTAGGGGCTACACCTTC.

This sequence joins TRBV4-3 and TRBJ1-5; no clear D gene. Germline V gene lookup returns CDR1 LGHNA and CDR2 YSLEER. This CDR3 spans 16 amino acids. The V and J ends lost 0 bases and 2 bases respectively, with 11 bases between them. This chain's CDR3 is CASSQDLAGRNQPQHF. The CDR3 DNA follows: TGCGCCAGCAGCCAAGATCTGGCAGGCCGCAATCAGCCCCAGCATTTT.

The chain couples TRBV28 to TRBJ1-5, with 10 nucleotides matching TRBD1. Germline CDR1 is MDHEN and CDR2 is SYDVKM. J was trimmed by 5 bases and V by 8 bases; bases with no gene match: 9. The CDR3 contains 15 residues. CDR3 sequence (DNA): TGTGCCAGCCAGAAACCGGGACAGGGGCATCAGCCCCAGCATTTT. Its protein product is CASQKPGQGHQPQHF.